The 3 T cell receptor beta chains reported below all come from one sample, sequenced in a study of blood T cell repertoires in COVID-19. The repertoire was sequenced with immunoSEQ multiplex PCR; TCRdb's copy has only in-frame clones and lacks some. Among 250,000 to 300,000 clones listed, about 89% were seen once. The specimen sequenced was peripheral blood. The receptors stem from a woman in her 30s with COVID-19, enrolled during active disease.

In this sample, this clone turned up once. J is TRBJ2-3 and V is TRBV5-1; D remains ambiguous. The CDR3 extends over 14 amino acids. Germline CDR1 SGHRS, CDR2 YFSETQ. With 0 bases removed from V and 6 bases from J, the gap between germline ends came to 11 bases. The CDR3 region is CASSLGGDRDTQYF. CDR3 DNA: TGCGCCAGCAGCTTGGGCGGTGATAGGGATACGCAGTATTTT.

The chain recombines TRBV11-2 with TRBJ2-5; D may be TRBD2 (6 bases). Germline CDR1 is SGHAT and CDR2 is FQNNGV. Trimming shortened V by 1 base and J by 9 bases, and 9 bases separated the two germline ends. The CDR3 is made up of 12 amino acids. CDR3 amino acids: CASSLVAGSQYF. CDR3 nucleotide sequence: TGTGCCAGCAGCTTAGTCGCGGGGTCCCAGTACTTC.

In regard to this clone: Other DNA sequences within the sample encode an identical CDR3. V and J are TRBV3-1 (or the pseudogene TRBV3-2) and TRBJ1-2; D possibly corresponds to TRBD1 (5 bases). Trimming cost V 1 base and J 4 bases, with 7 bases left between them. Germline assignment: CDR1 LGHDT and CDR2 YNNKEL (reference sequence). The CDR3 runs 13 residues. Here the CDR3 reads CASSQGQGYGYTF. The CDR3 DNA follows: TGTGCCAGCAGCCAAGGGCAGGGCTATGGCTACACCTTC.